These T cell receptor beta chains were read from a single sample in a study of blood T cell repertoires in COVID-19. Clones were read by immunoSEQ multiplex PCR, and TCRdb kept only the in-frame ones, dropping some. The data contain 300,000 to 350,000 clones, about 90% of them singletons. Source material: PBMCs or T cells enriched from blood (not recorded which). These receptors were obtained from a woman aged 25 to 45 who had recovered from COVID-19. The CDR3 runs from the conserved cysteine through the conserved F or W. A D gene is named only where the DNA matches it firmly. Size is stated for part of the rows, as once, few or many counts, or as a class when the clone is expanded.

J,V,length,D,size,DNA,CDR3
TRBJ2-1,TRBV2,15,TRBD2,-,TGTGCCAGCAGGCGGCCGGGACTAGAGGGAAATGAGCAGTTCTTC,CASRRPGLEGNEQFF
TRBJ1-1,TRBV7-6,13,-,-,TGTGCCAGCAGCCCCCAGGAGAACACTGAAGCTTTCTTT,CASSPQENTEAFF
TRBJ2-2,TRBV9,15,TRBD1,-,TGTGCCAGCAGCGTGACAGGGGCGAACACCGGGGAGCTGTTTTTT,CASSVTGANTGELFF
TRBJ2-5,TRBV2,16,-,-,TGTGCCAGCAGTGAAGCGGGGCGGGGTATCCAAGAGACCCAGTACTTC,CASSEAGRGIQETQYF
TRBJ2-3,TRBV3-1/TRBV3-2,15,TRBD2,-,TGTGCCAGCAGCCAAGGTAGCGGGAACACAGATACGCAGTATTTT,CASSQGSGNTDTQYF
TRBJ1-4,TRBV14,14,TRBD1,-,TGTGCCAGCAGCCCGGGACAGAGCAATGAAAAACTGTTTTTT,CASSPGQSNEKLFF
TRBJ1-5,TRBV3-1/TRBV3-2,13,-,-,TGTGCCAGCAGCCAAGACAGGGATCAGCCCCAGCATTTT,CASSQDRDQPQHF
TRBJ2-1,TRBV4-2,16,TRBD1,-,TGTGCCAGCAGCCAAGTGGCGACAGGGTACTACAATGAGCAGTTCTTC,CASSQVATGYYNEQFF
TRBJ2-3,TRBV4-1,16,-,once,TGCGCCAGCAGCCAAGATATACGCATTCGGGCAGATACGCAGTATTTT,CASSQDIRIRADTQYF
TRBJ2-1,TRBV19,15,TRBD2,-,TGTGCCAGTAGCCTGACTAGCGGCAATCGCAATGAGCAGTTCTTC,CASSLTSGNRNEQFF
TRBJ1-1,TRBV28,14,-,-,TGTGCCAGCAGTCCCCGGGGGGGAGTGGATGAAGCTTTCTTT,CASSPRGGVDEAFF
TRBJ2-2,TRBV11-2,17,TRBD2,-,TGTGCCAGCAGCCGACTAGCGGGAGGGTGGAGCACCGGGGAGCTGTTTTTT,CASSRLAGGWSTGELFF
TRBJ1-1,TRBV30,15,TRBD1,-,TGTGCCGGACAACAGGGGTGGACGCGAGGGACTGAAGCTTTCTTT,CAGQQGWTRGTEAFF
TRBJ1-2,TRBV4-2,13,TRBD1,-,TGTGCCAGCAGCCAAGGGGACAGGGCTGGCTACACCTTC,CASSQGDRAGYTF
TRBJ2-2,TRBV4-3,14,-,-,TGCGCCAGCAGCCAAGGGACTGCCACCGGGGAGCTGTTTTTT,CASSQGTATGELFF
TRBJ2-7,TRBV7-9,14,-,-,TGTGCCAGCAGCTTAACAGGGGGGGGCGACGAGCAGTACTTC,CASSLTGGGDEQYF
TRBJ2-7,TRBV15,15,TRBD2,-,TGTGCCACCAGCAGAGATGGTTGGGACTACTACGAGCAGTACTTC,CATSRDGWDYYEQYF
TRBJ1-2,TRBV6-5,15,-,-,TGTGCCAGCAAACCAGCCCTAGGCGTCCCCTATGGCTACACCTTC,CASKPALGVPYGYTF
TRBJ1-1,TRBV28,14,-,-,TGTGCCAGCAGGCGAGGGGGGGCGAACACTGAAGCTTTCTTT,CASRRGGANTEAFF
TRBJ2-1,TRBV28,15,TRBD2,-,TGTGCCAGCAGCACACCTAGCGGGAAGGTAAATGAGCAGTTCTTC,CASSTPSGKVNEQFF
TRBJ2-7,TRBV3-1/TRBV3-2,15,-,-,TGTGCCAGCAGCCAATCACAGCCCCCCGGCCACGAGCAGTACTTC,CASSQSQPPGHEQYF
TRBJ2-3,TRBV10-3,17,TRBD2,-,TGTGCCATCAGTGATAAACCGACTAGCGGACCCACAGATACGCAGTATTTT,CAISDKPTSGPTDTQYF
TRBJ2-6,TRBV5-4,15,-,-,TGTGCCAGCAGCCCTGTAATCTCTGGGGCCAACGTCCTGACTTTC,CASSPVISGANVLTF
TRBJ1-2,TRBV21-1,15,-,-,TGTGCCAGCAGCAAAGAGGAGAATTATAACTATGGCTACACCTTC,CASSKEENYNYGYTF
TRBJ1-2,TRBV29-1,13,TRBD1,once,TGCAGCGTTGATCGACAGGGGGCGAGTGGCTACACCTTC,CSVDRQGASGYTF
TRBJ1-1,TRBV7-2,14,-,once,TGTGCCAGCAGCTTAGAACAGGTAAACACTGAAGCTTTCTTT,CASSLEQVNTEAFF
TRBJ1-1,TRBV4-3,14,TRBD1,once,TGCGCCAGCAGCCCTATAACAGGGGCCCCTGAAGCTTTCTTT,CASSPITGAPEAFF
TRBJ2-7,TRBV7-9,14,-,-,TGTGCCAGCAGCTTAGGCCAGGGCCGGGACGAGCAGTACTTC,CASSLGQGRDEQYF
TRBJ2-3,TRBV7-6,19,TRBD2,-,TGTGCCAGCAGCCCAGATGGGACTGGGAGCGGGAGGGACACAGATACGCAGTATTTT,CASSPDGTGSGRDTDTQYF